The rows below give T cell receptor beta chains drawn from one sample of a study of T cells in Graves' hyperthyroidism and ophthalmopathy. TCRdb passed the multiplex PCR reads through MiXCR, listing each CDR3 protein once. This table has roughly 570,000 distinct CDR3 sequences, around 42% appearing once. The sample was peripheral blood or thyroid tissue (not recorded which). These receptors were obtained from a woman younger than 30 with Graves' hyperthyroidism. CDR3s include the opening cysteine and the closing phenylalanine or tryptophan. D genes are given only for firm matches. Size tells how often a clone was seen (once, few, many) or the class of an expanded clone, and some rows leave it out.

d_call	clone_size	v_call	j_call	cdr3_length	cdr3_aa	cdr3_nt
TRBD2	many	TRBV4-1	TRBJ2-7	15	CASSQGDYQSYEQYF	TGCGCCAGCAGCCAAGGGGACTACCAATCCTACGAGCAGTACTTC
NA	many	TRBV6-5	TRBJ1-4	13	CASSYRSGEKLFF	TGTGCCAGCAGTTACAGGTCGGGTGAAAAACTGTTTTTT
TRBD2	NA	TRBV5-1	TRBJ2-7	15	CASSLVSSGRFEQYF	TGCGCCAGCAGCTTGGTGTCTAGCGGGCGTTTCGAGCAGTACTTC
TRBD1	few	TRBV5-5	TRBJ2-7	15	CASRPDRGPSYEQYF	TGTGCCAGCAGACCCGACAGGGGCCCCTCCTACGAGCAGTACTTC
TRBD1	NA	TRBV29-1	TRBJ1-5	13	CSVTGRGNQPQHF	TGCAGCGTGACAGGGAGGGGCAATCAGCCCCAGCATTTT
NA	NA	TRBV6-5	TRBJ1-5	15	CASSELGAYNQPQHF	TGTGCCAGCAGTGAACTCGGGGCCTACAATCAGCCCCAGCATTTT
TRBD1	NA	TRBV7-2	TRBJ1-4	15	CASSSQLGTDEKLFF	TGTGCCAGCAGCTCCCAACTAGGGACAGATGAAAAACTGTTTTTT
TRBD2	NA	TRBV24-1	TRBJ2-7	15	CATSAGGRASYEQYF	TGTGCCACCAGTGCCGGCGGGAGGGCGTCCTACGAGCAGTACTTC
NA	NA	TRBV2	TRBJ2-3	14	CASTVAESTDTQYF	TGTGCCAGCACTGTAGCGGAGAGCACAGATACGCAGTATTTT
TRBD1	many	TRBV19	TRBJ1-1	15	CASSIVDRPNTEAFF	TGTGCCAGTAGTATAGTGGACAGGCCGAACACTGAAGCTTTCTTT
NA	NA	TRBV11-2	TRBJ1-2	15	CASSVKGENYYGYTF	TGTGCCAGCAGCGTAAAGGGAGAAAACTACTATGGCTACACCTTC
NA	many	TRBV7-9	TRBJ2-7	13	CASTGSIINEQYF	TGTGCCAGCACCGGGAGTATCATCAACGAGCAGTACTTC
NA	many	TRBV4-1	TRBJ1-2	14	CASSQPLLNYGYTF	TGCGCCAGCAGCCAACCCCTCCTGAACTATGGCTACACCTTC
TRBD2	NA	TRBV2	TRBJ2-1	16	CAISEVSGSSYNEQFF	TGTGCCATCAGTGAAGTCAGCGGGAGCTCCTACAATGAGCAGTTCTTC
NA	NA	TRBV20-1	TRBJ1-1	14	CSARLGGPNTEAFF	TGCAGTGCTAGGTTGGGCGGGCCGAACACTGAAGCTTTCTTT
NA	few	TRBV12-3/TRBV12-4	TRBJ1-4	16	CASGPGGGATNEKLFF	TGTGCCAGTGGGCCGGGGGGGGGGGCAACTAATGAAAAACTGTTTTTT
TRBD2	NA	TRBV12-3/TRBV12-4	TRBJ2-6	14	CASSSGRRGVVLTF	TGTGCCAGCAGTTCGGGACGGCGGGGGGTAGTCCTGACTTTC
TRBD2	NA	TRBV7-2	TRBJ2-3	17	CASSSASGRAKTDTQYF	TGTGCCAGCAGCAGTGCTAGCGGGAGGGCCAAAACAGATACGCAGTATTTT
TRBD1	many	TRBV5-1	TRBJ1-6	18	CASSLYPPDRVDNSPLHF	TGCGCCAGCAGCTTGTACCCTCCTGACAGGGTCGATAATTCACCCCTCCACTTT
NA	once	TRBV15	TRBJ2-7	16	CATSRDLASFTGELYF	TGTGCCACCAGCAGAGATCTTGCTAGCTTTACCGGGGAGCTGTACTTC
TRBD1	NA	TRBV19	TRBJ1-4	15	CASTHTDRGGGKLFF	TGTGCCAGTACCCACACTGACAGGGGTGGCGGAAAACTGTTTTTT
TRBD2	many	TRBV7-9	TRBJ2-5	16	CASSSPGTSPEGAQYF	TGTGCCAGCAGCTCCCCCGGGACTAGCCCTGAGGGGGCCCAGTACTTC
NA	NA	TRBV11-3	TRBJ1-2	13	CASSPAFNYGYTF	TGTGCCAGCAGCCCCGCCTTTAACTATGGCTACACCTTC
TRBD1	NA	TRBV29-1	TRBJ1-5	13	CSVTQGAGQPQHF	TGCAGCGTTACACAGGGGGCAGGACAGCCCCAGCATTTT
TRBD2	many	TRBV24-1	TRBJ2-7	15	CATSDASGSIDEQYF	TGTGCCACCAGTGATGCTAGCGGGAGTATCGACGAGCAGTACTTC
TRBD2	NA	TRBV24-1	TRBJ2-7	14	CSATALAGGYEQYF	TGCAGTGCCACGGCACTAGCGGGCGGGTACGAGCAGTACTTC
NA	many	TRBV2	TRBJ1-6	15	CASSAESSYNSPLHF	TGTGCCAGCAGTGCTGAAAGCTCCTATAATTCACCCCTCCACTTT
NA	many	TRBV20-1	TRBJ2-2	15	CSARDHREGTGELFF	TGCAGTGCTAGAGACCACAGGGAGGGCACCGGGGAGCTGTTTTTT
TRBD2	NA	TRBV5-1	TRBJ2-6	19	CASSMGLAGLYSEANVLTF	TGCGCCAGCAGCATGGGACTAGCGGGGCTTTACTCCGAAGCCAACGTCCTGACTTTC
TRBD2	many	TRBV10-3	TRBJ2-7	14	CAISETSGAYEQYF	TGTGCCATCAGTGAGACTAGCGGAGCCTACGAGCAGTACTTC
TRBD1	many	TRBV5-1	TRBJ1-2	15	CASSSGGAGGYGYTF	TGCGCCAGCAGCTCCGGAGGGGCAGGGGGCTATGGCTACACCTTC
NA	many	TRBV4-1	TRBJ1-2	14	CASSHWDEEGGYTF	TGCGCCAGCAGCCACTGGGACGAAGAGGGTGGCTACACCTTC
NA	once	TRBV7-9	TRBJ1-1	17	CASSAAIGRPSSTEAFF	TGTGCCAGCAGCGCAGCAATAGGGCGGCCTAGCAGCACTGAAGCTTTCTTT
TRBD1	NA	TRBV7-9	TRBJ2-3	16	CASSPDGTASTDAQYF	TGTGCCAGCAGCCCGGACGGGACAGCTAGCACAGATGCGCAGTATTTT
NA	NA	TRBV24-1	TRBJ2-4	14	CATSGRDNKNIQYF	TGTGCCACCAGTGGCCGGGACAACAAAAACATTCAGTACTTC
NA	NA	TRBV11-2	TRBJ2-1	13	CASSRNTYNEQFF	TGTGCCAGCAGTCGGAATACCTACAATGAGCAGTTCTTC
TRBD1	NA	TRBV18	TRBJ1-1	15	CASSQKQGQGTEAFF	TGTGCCAGCTCACAAAAACAGGGACAGGGGACTGAAGCTTTCTTT
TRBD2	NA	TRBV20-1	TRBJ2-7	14	CSASVASGLGQQYF	TGCAGTGCTAGTGTGGCTAGCGGTCTCGGGCAGCAGTACTTC
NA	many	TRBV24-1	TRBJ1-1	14	CATRSTGSNTEAFF	TGTGCCACCAGATCTACAGGGTCGAACACTGAAGCTTTCTTT